These T cell receptor beta chains were read from a single sample in a study of cytomegalovirus exposure and HLA in healthy donors. Measured with immunoSEQ multiplex PCR; TCRdb has only the in-frame clones, and not every one. The table lists roughly 110,000 clones, 65% to 85% of them singletons, with 5.4% in the top ten. The specimen sequenced was PBMCs. These receptors were obtained from a woman aged 30 to 39 in good health and CMV-seropositive. CDR3s include the opening cysteine and the closing phenylalanine or tryptophan. D genes are given only for firm matches. Rows give clone size only sometimes, using once, few, many, or a class for an expanded clone.

TRBJ1-1 NA NA TRBV7-8 CASSLVARGASTEAFF TGTGCCAGCAGCTTAGTCGCCCGGGGGGCATCGACTGAAGCTTTCTTT
TRBJ1-1 NA NA TRBV6-1 CASSEQYTEAFF TGTGCCAGCAGTGAACAGTACACTGAAGCTTTCTTT
TRBJ2-5 TRBD1 NA TRBV7-2 CASSFSRGETQYF TGTGCCAGCAGCTTCAGCAGGGGGGAGACCCAGTACTTC
TRBJ2-1 NA NA TRBV11-3 CASSAPGVDNEQFF TGTGCCAGCAGCGCCCCGGGGGTTGACAATGAGCAGTTCTTC
TRBJ1-1 NA NA TRBV10-1 CASSPGGNTEAFF TGCGCCAGCTCCCCGGGGGGAAACACTGAAGCTTTCTTT
TRBJ2-1 TRBD2 NA TRBV5-6 CASEDGGLAGANYNEQFF TGTGCCAGCGAGGATGGCGGACTAGCGGGAGCCAACTACAATGAGCAGTTCTTC
TRBJ2-7 NA once TRBV29-1 CSVRGSYEQYF TGCAGCGTTAGGGGGTCCTACGAGCAGTACTTC
TRBJ2-7 TRBD2 NA TRBV29-1 CSVEASGRPYEQYF TGCAGCGTTGAGGCTAGCGGGAGGCCCTACGAGCAGTACTTC
TRBJ2-5 TRBD2 few TRBV2 CASRARAGGQVTQYF TGTGCCAGCAGGGCCCGAGCGGGGGGGCAAGTGACCCAGTACTTC
TRBJ1-1 NA NA TRBV27 CASRGLLTLNTEAFF TGTGCCAGCAGGGGCCTTCTGACCCTGAACACTGAAGCTTTCTTT
TRBJ2-3 NA NA TRBV5-4 CASSGGAGSDTQYF TGTGCCAGCAGCGGCGGGGCTGGGTCAGATACGCAGTATTTT
TRBJ2-6 NA NA TRBV5-4 CASSSELSGANVLTF TGTGCCAGCAGCTCGGAGCTCTCTGGGGCCAACGTCCTGACTTTC
TRBJ2-7 NA NA TRBV7-8 CASSSSRVTRRGNEQYF TGTGCCAGCAGCTCGTCCCGGGTCACGAGGAGGGGTAACGAGCAGTACTTC
TRBJ2-7 TRBD2 few TRBV6-5 CASRKTSGIQQYF TGTGCCAGCAGGAAGACTAGCGGGATCCAGCAGTACTTC
TRBJ2-3 NA once TRBV7-3 CASSSQPGGSDTQYF TGTGCCAGCAGCTCCCAGCCGGGGGGCTCAGATACGCAGTATTTT
TRBJ2-2 NA NA TRBV5-1 CASCPTTNTGELFF TGCGCCAGCTGCCCGACAACGAACACCGGGGAGCTGTTTTTT
TRBJ1-2 NA once TRBV4-1 CASSQDTANYGYTF TGCGCCAGCAGCCAAGACACAGCTAACTATGGCTACACCTTC
TRBJ1-2 NA NA TRBV7-9 CASSSPDSPNPYGYTF TGTGCCAGCAGCTCCCCGGACAGCCCAAACCCCTATGGCTACACCTTC
TRBJ2-2 NA NA TRBV5-1 CASTEPTGELFF TGCGCCAGCACCGAGCCAACCGGGGAGCTGTTTTTT
TRBJ2-1 NA once TRBV7-3 CASSFEASYNEQFF TGTGCCAGCAGCTTCGAAGCGTCCTACAATGAGCAGTTCTTC
TRBJ1-1 NA few TRBV2 CASSVRGNQAFF TGTGCCAGCAGTGTCCGGGGTAACCAAGCTTTCTTT
TRBJ1-2 NA once TRBV27 CASSRTFNYGYTF TGTGCCAGCAGTCGGACATTTAACTATGGCTACACCTTC
TRBJ1-1 NA NA TRBV5-5 CASSLAGADTEAFF TGTGCCAGCAGCTTGGCAGGGGCTGATACTGAAGCTTTCTTT
TRBJ1-1 NA NA TRBV25-1 CASSELRGVGEAFF TGTGCCAGCAGTGAATTACGGGGGGTAGGGGAAGCTTTCTTT
TRBJ2-1 TRBD1 NA TRBV6-1 CASEPGQGPYNEQFF TGTGCCAGCGAACCGGGACAGGGACCCTACAATGAGCAGTTCTTC
TRBJ2-5 TRBD2 NA TRBV2 CASSGGGSETQYF TGTGCCAGCAGTGGGGGAGGGTCAGAGACCCAGTACTTC
TRBJ2-7 NA NA TRBV6-5 CASSYGPRYEQYF TGTGCCAGCAGTTACGGTCCGAGATACGAGCAGTACTTC
TRBJ2-5 TRBD2 few TRBV2 CASTSGRAETQYF TGTGCCAGCACTAGCGGGAGGGCGGAGACCCAGTACTTC
TRBJ1-5 NA NA TRBV2 CASSGQQPTNQPQHF TGTGCCAGCAGTGGACAACAGCCGACCAATCAGCCCCAGCATTTT
TRBJ2-3 NA NA TRBV13 CASSSRSGVGTDTQYF TGTGCCAGCAGCTCTCGATCGGGGGTGGGCACAGATACGCAGTATTTT
TRBJ1-1 NA NA TRBV29-1 CSVYTGSMIKKAFF TGCAGCGTTTATACCGGGTCGATGATTAAAAAAGCTTTCTTT
TRBJ1-5 NA NA TRBV7-9 CASSPGFQPQHF TGTGCCAGCAGCCCAGGGTTTCAGCCCCAGCATTTT
TRBJ1-4 TRBD1 NA TRBV2 CASSTGTATNEKLFF TGTGCCAGCAGCACCGGGACAGCAACTAATGAAAAACTGTTTTTT
TRBJ1-1 NA NA TRBV19 CASSHRGQNTEAFF TGTGCCAGTAGCCACCGTGGGCAGAACACTGAAGCTTTCTTT
TRBJ2-3 NA NA TRBV5-1 CASSRARDTDTQYF TGCGCCAGCAGCCGGGCCCGGGACACAGATACGCAGTATTTT
TRBJ2-5 TRBD1 NA TRBV2 CASSAGTAETQYF TGTGCCAGCAGTGCCGGGACAGCAGAGACCCAGTACTTC
TRBJ1-2 TRBD1 NA TRBV2 CASRIQGSYGYTF TGTGCCAGCAGGATACAGGGGAGCTATGGCTACACCTTC
TRBJ2-2 NA NA TRBV7-9 CASSFLQSSTGELFF TGTGCCAGCAGCTTCTTACAGTCGAGCACCGGGGAGCTGTTTTTT
TRBJ2-1 TRBD2 few TRBV11-3 CASSWGGNNEQFF TGTGCCAGCAGCTGGGGGGGGAACAATGAGCAGTTCTTC
TRBJ2-3 TRBD2 NA TRBV7-3 CASSPGLAGADTQYF TGTGCCAGCAGCCCGGGACTAGCGGGCGCAGATACGCAGTATTTT
TRBJ1-2 NA NA TRBV5-1 CASSPQGNGYTF TGCGCCAGCAGTCCACAGGGTAATGGCTACACCTTC
TRBJ2-7 NA NA TRBV10-3 CAISERQSLGYEQYF TGTGCCATCAGTGAACGACAGTCCTTGGGGTACGAGCAGTACTTC
TRBJ2-5 TRBD2 once TRBV11-3 CASSLDFTSGDQETQYF TGTGCCAGCAGCTTAGACTTTACTAGCGGGGACCAAGAGACCCAGTACTTC
TRBJ2-1 NA few TRBV6-5 CASSSRRNEQFF TGTGCCAGCAGTTCCCGCCGGAATGAGCAGTTCTTC
TRBJ1-6 TRBD1 NA TRBV10-3 CAISQGDRAPLHF TGTGCCATCAGCCAAGGGGACAGGGCTCCCCTCCACTTT
TRBJ2-7 NA once TRBV4-1 CASSQDVSVTLYSYEQYF TGCGCCAGCAGCCAAGATGTCTCCGTGACATTATACTCCTACGAGCAGTACTTC
TRBJ1-1 TRBD1 NA TRBV10-3 CAISRQGNTEAFF TGTGCCATCAGTAGACAGGGGAACACTGAAGCTTTCTTT
TRBJ1-3 NA few TRBV2 CASSGPGNTIYF TGTGCCAGCAGTGGGCCTGGAAACACCATATATTTT